Following are 12 T cell receptor beta chains from one sample sequenced in a study of OX40 agonist ivuxolimab in advanced cancers. Produced via immunoSEQ multiplex PCR; TCRdb's table is partial and in-frame only. Of around 100,000 clones in the sample, 90% were seen once. The specimen comprised CD4+ or CD8+ T cells sorted from blood, sampled in a trial of the OX40 agonist ivuxolimab. These receptor sequences come from an adult with an advanced solid tumor such as melanoma, head and neck, liver or kidney cancer.

This chain links TRBV29-1 with TRBJ1-1, with TRBD1 as a possible D gene (5 bases). V shed 4 bases and J shed 3 bases, with 15 bases lying between them. CDR1 and CDR2 from the germline V gene are SQVTM and ANQGSEA. The CDR3 length is 14 residues. CDR3 loop: CSVALRGRYTEAFF. DNA for the CDR3: TGCAGCGTTGCGCTTCGGGGCAGGTACACTGAAGCTTTCTTT.

The chain combines TRBV7-9 with TRBJ2-3, with no clear D. Germline V gene sequence: CDR1 SEHNR, CDR2 FQNEAQ (reference sequence). The V gene lost 7 bases and the J gene lost 0 bases, with 11 bases spanning the gap. The CDR3 spans 14 residues. The CDR3 spells CASTLLVSTDTQYF. CDR3 bases: TGTGCCAGCACCCTGCTTGTTAGCACAGATACGCAGTATTTT.

The chain carries TRBV27 and TRBJ2-3, with 7 bases fitting TRBD1. The CDR3 runs 16 residues. Per the germline V gene, CDR1 is MNHEY and CDR2 is SMNVEV (reference sequence). With 0 bases clipped from V and 5 bases from J, the junction kept 8 bases outside the gene matches. This CDR3 is CASSLSLTGILDTQYF. CDR3 in DNA: TGTGCCAGCAGTTTATCGTTGACAGGGATCTTAGATACGCAGTATTTT.

As regards this clone: One end of the junction does not line up with germline, which may come from a read error. The chain combines TRBV27 with TRBJ2-7; D might be TRBD1 or TRBD2, each matching 5 bases. This CDR3 region has 13 residues. Germline-derived CDR1 and CDR2 are MNHEY and SMNVEV (reference sequence). In DNA form, the CDR3 reads TGTGCCAGCAGTGAGAGAAGAGGGACGGTTGGTCGCTTC. This sequence encodes CASSERRGTVGRF.

This clone was detected once. V usage is TRBV5-1 and J usage is TRBJ2-3; 9 bases map to TRBD1. CDR3 size: 17 residues. V lost 0 bases and J lost 4; bases outside the gene matches: 9. Germline V gives CDR1 SGHRS, CDR2 YFSETQ. In DNA, the CDR3 is TGCGCCAGCAGCTTGGGGCCGGGACAGGGTCAACCAGATACGCAGTATTTT. Its translation is CASSLGPGQGQPDTQYF.

The chain has TRBV11-3 and TRBJ2-3; 9 positions match TRBD1. Germline V gene sequence: CDR1 SGHNT, CDR2 YENEEA. This CDR3 is built from 15 residues. Trimming at V came to 5 bases and at J to 4 bases, leaving 7 bases not matched to a gene. This chain's CDR3 is CASSLTGGRADTQYF. For the CDR3, the DNA is TGTGCCAGCAGCCTGACAGGGGGGCGCGCAGATACGCAGTATTTT. Based on the CDR3 plus reference TRBV11-3 and TRBJ2-3, the full variable domain is EAGVVQSPRYKIIEKKQPVAFWCNPISGHNTLYWYLQNLGQGPELLIRYENEEAVDDSQLPKDRFSAERLKGVDSTLKIQPAELGDSAVYLCASSLTGGRADTQYFGPGTRLTVL.

V and J are TRBV19 and TRBJ2-6, with D unclear. V was pared by 5 bases and J by 0 bases, with 11 bases between. CDR1 and CDR2 from the germline V gene are LNHDA and SQIVND (reference sequence). CDR3 length: 16 amino acids. CDR3 residues: CASSSGLSSGANVLTF. The CDR3, as DNA: TGTGCCAGTAGTTCGGGCTTGAGCTCTGGGGCCAACGTCCTGACTTTC.

The chain combines TRBV6-1 with TRBJ2-1; 10 nucleotides align to TRBD1. J gave up 8 bases and V 5 bases, and 6 bases lay outside the gene matches. The CDR3 runs to 14 residues. Germline-derived CDR1 and CDR2 are MNHNS and SASEGT. In DNA, the CDR3 is TGTGCCAGCAGTAGGACAGGGGGAGACGATGAGCAGTTCTTC. Amino acid sequence: CASSRTGGDDEQFF.

The rearrangement links TRBV28 to TRBJ2-2, with D hard to call. This CDR3 region has 16 residues. The V gene lost 3 bases and the J gene lost 1 base, with 12 bases spanning the gap. Looked up from germline, CDR1 is MDHEN and CDR2 is SYDVKM. CDR3 sequence reads: CASSLQTFKNTGELFF. The CDR3 DNA sequence: TGTGCCAGCAGTTTGCAGACTTTCAAGAACACCGGGGAGCTGTTTTTT.

V usage is TRBV5-1 and J usage is TRBJ2-7; 9 nucleotides match TRBD1. CDR1 and CDR2 (germline): SGHRS, YFSETQ. Trimming took 4 bases from V and 3 from J; bases not matched to a gene: 2. The length of the CDR3 is 13 residues. The CDR3 nucleotides read TGCGCCAGCAGCCGGGACAGGGTCTACGAGCAGTACTTC. This sequence encodes CASSRDRVYEQYF.

The chain has TRBV5-1 and TRBJ1-3; D may be TRBD1 (5 bases). V lost 6 bases and J 9 bases, leaving 16 bases between the germline ends. The CDR3 contains 13 residues. The germline CDR1 and CDR2 sequences are SGHRS and YFSETQ. The CDR3 sequence: CASKDLTGLTIYF. CDR3 DNA sequence: TGCGCCAGCAAGGACCTCACGGGGCTCACCATATATTTT.

This chain joins TRBV2 and TRBJ1-2; D remains unclear. The CDR3 length is 14 residues. The germline gives CDR1 SNHLY, CDR2 FYNNEI. V was pared by 1 base and J by 4 bases, with 10 bases between. CDR3 loop: CASSEGAWIYGYTF. For the CDR3, the DNA is TGTGCCAGCAGTGAAGGGGCATGGATCTATGGCTACACCTTC.